This paragraph reports one TCR beta chain. Antigen specificity is unknown. This specimen belongs to a study of siplizumab effects on memory and regulatory T cells. The method was immunoSEQ multiplex PCR; TCRdb's version includes in-frame clones alone and lacks a portion of them. The profile covers tens of thousands of clones, with around 79% appearing a single time and 0.42% taken by the ten largest. Study observations and caveats: Siplizumab caused a significant drop in alloreactive sequences traceable to unstimulated CD4+ memory cells.

Sequenced: memory CD4+ T cells sorted from blood. The receptor was isolated from a human donor in good health.

The CDR3 DNA is TGCAGCGTTGGTTCTGTGGCTAACTATGGCTACACCTTC. It yields the protein CSVGSVANYGYTF. This chain joins TRBV29-1 and TRBJ1-2, with D unclear. The germline CDR1 and CDR2 sequences are SQVTM and ANQGSEA. This CDR3 has 13 amino acids. Trimming pared 4 bases from V and 0 bases from J, leaving 9 bases between.